The entry below gives a single T cell receptor (beta chain) sequence along with its context. Its antigen remains unidentified. Base-call qualities are not available, and no considerably larger clone is one nucleotide away. The data were obtained in a study of shared clonotypes between healthy human individuals (TCRdb year 2020). Study-level background: Three men and two women, aged 18 to 49 years, made up the cohort. For each donor, three plates each were used for CD4 naive and CD4 memory, two plates were used for CD8 naive, and one plate was used for CD8 memory. To estimate repertoire size and how much clonotype sharing occurs between individuals, the study deeply sequenced the blood TCR repertoires of about five healthy adults. Libraries were prepared and TCR repertoires were sequenced by different laboratories using diverse techniques, in order to increase sequencing depth and limit assay-specific biases. Between about 0.85 and 10 billion PBMCs per donor were obtained by leukapheresis.

The donors were healthy, HIV-negative adults who had no recently reported acute infections or vaccinations. Only Caucasian adults living in Nashville, Tennessee, USA were represented among the donors. CD4+ T cells were enriched by magnetic negative selection, after which naive cells were positively selected on CD45RA and the negative fraction was taken as the memory subset. Blood was collected by leukapheresis, and PBMCs were isolated by Ficoll-Histopaque density gradient centrifugation and then cryopreserved in liquid nitrogen vapor phase. Purity and quantity of every magnetically sorted T cell population were checked by analytical flow cytometry. Each sorted fraction had its genomic DNA isolated and then quantified by UV absorbance on a Nanodrop 2000c. Including the terminal cysteine and phenylalanine, the CDR3 comprises 15 residues. Just CDR3 DNA is preserved here, 45 bases in frame from base 1. The germline V gene (reference sequence) specifies LNHDA as CDR1 and SQIVND as CDR2. The V end loses 5 bases and the J end loses 0 bases, and a stretch of 13 bases separates them.

TCR CDR3 regions were amplified from genomic DNA by multiplex PCR using the deep immunoSEQ assay. For each cell subset, the extracted genomic DNA was distributed evenly across all wells of several immunoSEQ 96-well plates, and each plate served as one replicate. For sorted subsets, roughly 200 ng of genomic DNA, equivalent to around 29,000 T cell genomes, went into each replicate PCR. Purified libraries were measured with a Qubit 3.0 fluorometer, size-checked on a Bioanalyzer 2100, and measured again with the KAPA Library Quantification kit. Each immunoSEQ 96-well plate was sequenced on its own single-read 150-cycle Illumina NextSeq 550 flow cell. The published analysis was carried out like this. Because the immunoSEQ output included only junctional sequences and no quality scores, the filtering could not be the same as the filtering used for full-length reads. Sequences were annotated with PyIR, a Python wrapper for IgBLAST v1.9, and V/J genes and CDR3 were assigned using IMGT germline references. Reads were filtered out if the reads had weak V/J assignments (E-value above 1e-6), no CDR3, stop codons, out-of-frame junctions, or ambiguous translated residues. V3J clonotypes were defined as sequences sharing an identical inferred V gene, J gene, and CDR3 amino acid sequence. To compute the percentage overlap between repertoires, the number of shared unique clonotypes was divided by the size of the smaller repertoire. RTK rarefaction, the Chao1 estimator, and Recon v2.1 estimates of unobserved clonotypes were used to assess repertoire richness. Generation probabilities were computed with OLGA for all TCRbeta clonotypes obtained by the gDNA method from several donors. TCRdb mirrors the immuneACCESS table, restricted to in-frame sequences. Some clones are absent from its copies; in checked studies, under half trace to an unresolved V gene, and the reason for the others is unknown. V, J and clone size derive from that table, while D and trimming were established from the DNA sequence. For this sample there are around 1.5 million clones; approximately 98% appear just once. The ten most abundant clones make up approximately 0.44% of the sample.

Beyond this particular receptor, the publication reports: Naive subsets generally had larger estimated clonotype richness than memory subsets. Higher generation probabilities were observed for clonotypes shared by all four sorted-subset donors than for non-shared clonotypes. Because the study included a small number of donors, the genetic and exposure-history diversity represented was limited. Based on pairwise subsampling, the degree of clonotype sharing among donors was expected to be affected by sequencing depth. Only blood was sampled, and tissue TCR repertoires likely differ from those in blood. Incomplete sequencing was indicated by rarefaction of sorted-subset datasets, despite the large sequencing depth. Across four donors, 4.5% to 6.5% of naive CD4, approximately 3.5% of naive CD8, roughly 2.3% of memory CD4, and around 0.4% of memory CD8 clonotypes were shared.

The chain uses TRBV19 and TRBJ1-1; the D gene lacks a confident call. Sequencing was carried out using naive CD4+ T cells sorted from blood. Explained via the paper, the cell subset or site label denotes: CD45RA+ positively selected. This clonotype was obtained from a man in his thirties or forties in good health. CDR3 loop: CASSGAGGLNTEAFF. The DNA sequence is given as TGTGCCAGTAGTGGCGCGGGAGGGCTGAACACTGAAGCTTTCTTT.